These 15 T cell receptor beta chains originate from one sample sequenced in a study of blood T cell repertoires in COVID-19 (dated by TCRdb to 2018 to 2021). The library was made by the immunoSEQ multiplex PCR assay. Not all clones reach the TCRdb copy of this immuneACCESS table, which keeps in-frame sequences only. Checked studies attribute under half of the gap to unresolved V genes and leave the rest unexplained. A total of over 300,000 clones appear in this sample, around 90% of them only once. The ten largest make up 6.5% to 7% of the sample. The sample comprised peripheral blood. These receptors originate from a man aged 18-30 years with active or convalescent COVID-19.

V usage is TRBV27 and J usage is TRBJ2-7, with D possibly being TRBD1 (5 bases). CDR3 length: 14 amino acids. Germline V gene lookup returns CDR1 MNHEY and CDR2 SMNVEV (reference sequence). The V end lost 4 bases, the J end lost 0 bases, and 10 bases lay between the germline ends. The CDR3 region has the DNA TGTGCCAGCAGTTGGGCAGGGAACTCCTACGAGCAGTACTTC. Translation: CASSWAGNSYEQYF.

The CDR3 spells CASSQVAGGPHYEQYF. The CDR3 DNA follows: TGTGCCAGCAGCCAAGTGGCGGGAGGGCCGCACTACGAGCAGTACTTC. The rearrangement uses TRBV3-1 (or the pseudogene TRBV3-2) and TRBJ2-7; 9 bases agree with TRBD2. V lost 1 base and J lost 3; bases outside the gene matches: 7. The germline V gene encodes CDR1 LGHDT and CDR2 YNNKEL (reference sequence). The CDR3 is 16 residues long.

This chain joins TRBV7-2 and TRBJ2-3; D is uncertain. Germline V lookup: CDR1 SGHTA, CDR2 FQGNSA. V was shortened by 5 bases and J by 1 base, with 10 bases between the two germline ends. This CDR3 is built from 14 residues. This chain's CDR3 is CASSRLPGTDTQYF. CDR3 DNA sequence: TGTGCCAGCAGCCGCCTCCCAGGCACAGATACGCAGTATTTT.

The V gene is TRBV4-1, the J gene TRBJ2-5, with D tentatively TRBD2 (5 bases). This CDR3 has 13 residues. Germline V CDR1 and CDR2: MGHRA, YSYEKL. Trimming took 1 base from V and 11 from J, leaving 14 bases between them. This CDR3 reads CASSQGLTMAQYF. CDR3 nucleotides: TGCGCCAGCAGCCAAGGGCTGACTATGGCGCAGTACTTC.

The V and J genes are TRBV19 and TRBJ2-7, with a tentative D call TRBD1 (5 bases). This CDR3 comprises 14 residues. Germline V gives CDR1 LNHDA, CDR2 SQIVND (reference sequence). Trimming left V 3 bases short and J 5 bases short, with 14 bases between. CDR3 in DNA: TGTGCCAGTAGTATGAGGCAGGGTTCCGACGAGCAGTACTTC. This encodes CASSMRQGSDEQYF.

The chain is built from TRBV7-3 and TRBJ2-2, with TRBD1 identical over 7 bases. The J segment lost 4 bases and the V segment lost 4 bases, leaving 9 bases of the junction unmatched. This CDR3 is 16 amino acids long. Germline-derived CDR1 and CDR2 are SGHTA and FQGTGA. This chain's CDR3 is CASSSQTGPLTGELFF. CDR3 nucleotide sequence: TGTGCCAGCAGCTCTCAGACAGGGCCCCTCACCGGGGAGCTGTTTTTT.

This clone was seen once. CDR3 loop: CASSWSRARDNEQFF. The CDR3 nucleotides are TGTGCCAGCAGCTGGTCAAGGGCCAGGGACAATGAGCAGTTCTTC. The V gene is TRBV11-3, the J gene TRBJ2-1; D might be TRBD1 (5 bases). This CDR3 is 15 amino acids long. From germline, CDR1 is SGHNT and CDR2 YENEEA. V was pared by 4 bases and J by 5 bases, with 15 bases between.

Only a few counts were recorded for this clone. The chain carries TRBV6-4 and TRBJ2-1, with D perhaps TRBD2 (5 bases). Germline CDR1 and CDR2: MRHNA and SNTAGT. The CDR3 length is 13 residues. Trimming shortened V by 3 bases and J by 9 bases, and 12 bases separated the two germline ends. CDR3 protein: CASSEKGEAEQFF. CDR3 DNA: TGTGCCAGCAGTGAGAAGGGAGAGGCTGAGCAGTTCTTC.

This clone was seen more than once but under ten times. The genes are TRBV4-1 and TRBJ1-2; tentative D call: TRBD1 (5 bases). Germline CDR1 and CDR2: MGHRA and YSYEKL. This CDR3 spans 15 amino acids. V was clipped by 0 bases and J by 5 bases, with 13 bases between them. CDR3 sequence (DNA): TGCGCCAGCAGCCAAGAAGCGGGGACTAGGTATGGCTACACCTTC. Protein product: CASSQEAGTRYGYTF.

This chain joins TRBV5-1 and TRBJ2-7; 11 nucleotides match TRBD2. After removal of 3 bases from V and 2 bases from J, the junction contained 4 bases not matched to a gene. There are 15 residues in the CDR3. The germline V gene encodes CDR1 SGHRS and CDR2 YFSETQ. CDR3 amino acids: CASSWGTSGTYEQYF. CDR3 bases: TGCGCCAGCAGCTGGGGGACTAGCGGTACCTACGAGCAGTACTTC.

The CDR3 nucleotides are TGTGCCAGCAGTTTTGCGGGGGCTGGAAACACCATATATTTT. This encodes CASSFAGAGNTIYF. This chain uses TRBV28 with TRBJ1-3, with a possible D match to TRBD1 (5 bases). Trimming took 3 bases from V and 2 from J, leaving 8 bases between them. The CDR3 is 14 amino acids. The germline V gene encodes CDR1 MDHEN and CDR2 SYDVKM.

The V gene is TRBV19, the J gene TRBJ2-7; tentatively, D is TRBD2 (6 bases). From germline, CDR1 is LNHDA and CDR2 SQIVND (reference sequence). The CDR3 extends over 16 amino acids. V was pared by 7 bases and J by 1 base, with 20 bases between. In DNA form, the CDR3 reads TGTGCCAGTACCCCCTCGGAGGGAACAAGGTCCTACGAGCAGTACTTC. Its translation: CASTPSEGTRSYEQYF.

The genes are TRBV24-1 and TRBJ2-2, with a tentative D call TRBD2 (6 bases). The germline V gene encodes CDR1 KGHDR and CDR2 SFDVKD. The CDR3 has 15 amino acids. The V and J ends lost 3 bases and 6 bases respectively, with 13 bases between them. This CDR3 reads CATSDAGLPSGELFF. The DNA of the CDR3 is TGTGCCACCAGTGATGCGGGACTTCCCTCCGGGGAGCTGTTTTTT.

The DNA of the CDR3 is TGTGCCACCAGCAGAGATGGTCTGAGAAAAGAGACCCAGTACTTC. It codes for CATSRDGLRKETQYF. The chain carries TRBV15 and TRBJ2-5, with D hard to call. The CDR3 consists of 15 residues. Germline lookup yields CDR1 LNHNV and CDR2 YYDKDF (reference sequence). Trimming took off 0 bases at V and 3 bases at J, with 11 bases between the two ends.

This chain links TRBV6-5 with TRBJ2-2; possible D gene TRBD2, 6 bases. Trimming took off 4 bases at V and 1 base at J, with 10 bases between the two ends. The CDR3 has 15 amino acids. Germline CDR1 MNHEY, CDR2 SVGAGI. CDR3: CASSLIAENTGELFF. The CDR3 DNA follows: TGTGCCAGCAGTTTGATAGCGGAGAACACCGGGGAGCTGTTTTTT.